This T cell receptor (beta chain) stems from a study of blood T cell repertoires in COVID-19 (dated by TCRdb to 2019 to 2021). Some background on the complete study: Collaborator samples came from the United States, Italy and Spain and covered acute and convalescent phases of COVID-19. Where available, HLA class I and class II types were taken from metadata supplied by the sample provider and were not determined by assay-based typing. Samples came from the ongoing ImmuneRACE study (first 160 participants) plus 1,254 subjects from 6 global collaborators. Nearly every sample came with metadata listing a de-identified subject ID, COVID-19 status, age in years and sex. The repertoires were made available in a free public database intended to serve as a resource for research on the immune response to SARS-CoV-2. The prospective study material was composed of cDNA or gDNA derived from T cells, B-cell-depleted T cells, or PBMCs. Deeply sampled blood TCRbeta repertoires from subjects exposed to, actively infected with, or recovered from COVID-19 were included in the dataset.

Results and caveats for the whole study, not just this receptor: How much clinical and demographic metadata was included differed by source and by participant, and the metadata was provided uncurated.

Participants in the prospective study were enrolled through a virtual design, were aged roughly 18 to 90 years, and lived in about 25 United States geographic areas. To assign participants to cohorts, the prospective study relied on clinical history that participants themselves reported in a screening survey and a study questionnaire. ImmuneRACE Cohort 3 recovered participants were defined by two consecutive negative NP/OP PCR tests, healthcare professional clearance, or symptom resolution. In the prospective study, whole blood, serum and a nasopharyngeal or oropharyngeal swab were collected from each participant by mobile phlebotomists. Prospective study participants could optionally give additional blood draws and questionnaires over an approximately 2-month period. Prospective study blood samples were shipped either frozen or at room temperature before DNA extraction. The immunoSEQ Assay, a bias-controlled multiplex PCR, was used to amplify TCRbeta CDR3 regions from genomic DNA. Per the source publication's procedure: The number of nucleated cells in each sample was estimated by amplification of reference gene primers within the assay. To quantify the absolute abundance of each unique TCRbeta CDR3 rearrangement, sequence reads were collapsed and filtered. Productive Simpson clonality was computed per sample as the square root of Simpson's diversity index over productive rearrangements. TCRdb retrieved this table from immuneACCESS and kept in-frame rearrangements only. Not all clones are present; in checked studies, unresolved V genes account for under half, and no reason is known for the remainder. Clone size and the V and J calls come from that table; the DNA yielded D and trimming. Present in this sample are about 290,000 clones, approximately 88% of which were seen just once. Less than 2% of the sample comes from the top ten.

Of note for this clone: No cognate antigen has been identified for it. Per-nucleotide qualities are absent, and no much larger clonotype sits a single base away.

V and J lose 0 bases and 0 bases, and a span of 6 bases separates them. Per the germline V gene, SGHRS is the CDR1 and YFSETQ is the CDR2. Measured from the cysteine to the phenylalanine, the CDR3 is 14 residues long. Only the CDR3 DNA stays, 42 bases, in frame from base 1. The sequenced material came from PBMCs or T cells enriched from blood (not recorded which). This clonotype originated in a woman aged 40-49 years who had recovered from COVID-19. The rearranged segments are TRBV5-1 and TRBJ1-1; no D gene call is confident. CDR3 protein: CASSLDGVNTEAFF. The DNA sequence is given as TGCGCCAGCAGCTTGGACGGAGTGAACACTGAAGCTTTCTTT.